These 28 T cell receptor beta chains originate from one sample sequenced in a study of beta chain features in type 1 diabetes. General study findings and limits: Moderate but significant shortening of TCRB CDR3s was recorded in all four CD4+ subsets from Type 1 diabetes patients.

What was sequenced were expressed TCRB transcripts, since all of the isolated RNA had been reverse transcribed. Produced via immunoSEQ multiplex PCR; TCRdb's table is partial and in-frame only. Found here are under 350,000 clones, around 22% of them singletons; the top ten hold roughly 0.011%. These receptors lack a known antigen. The sequenced sample consisted of naive CD4+ T cells from blood. The receptors were gathered from a woman aged 30 to 39 with type 1 diabetes.

V and J are TRBV30 and TRBJ2-5, with D possibly TRBD1 on 5 matching bases. This CDR3 spans 11 amino acids. The V gene lost 5 bases and the J gene lost 5 bases, with 9 bases spanning the gap. From germline, CDR1 is GTSNPN and CDR2 SVGIG (reference sequence). The CDR3 DNA is TGTGCCTGGGGACATGGGGAGACCCAGTACTTC. Translation gives CAWGHGETQYF.

V is TRBV29-1 and J is TRBJ2-3, with D maybe TRBD2 (6 bases). Between the trimmed V and J ends, which lost 7 bases and 2 bases, there was a span of 19 bases. The CDR3 contains 15 residues. Per the germline V gene, CDR1 is SQVTM and CDR2 is ANQGSEA. This chain's CDR3 is CSARRSGLNTDTQYF. The CDR3 DNA follows: TGCAGCGCCCGACGGTCGGGACTGAACACAGATACGCAGTATTTT.

The chain employs TRBV30 and TRBJ1-5, with D perhaps matching TRBD1 (5 bases). The CDR3 consists of 13 residues. V shed 2 bases and J shed 5 bases, with 10 bases lying between them. Germline assignment: CDR1 GTSNPN and CDR2 SVGIG (reference sequence). Here the CDR3 reads CAWSRQGDQPQHF. The CDR3 bases are TGTGCCTGGAGTCGGCAGGGCGATCAGCCCCAGCATTTT.

The chain carries TRBV11-2 and TRBJ2-7; TRBD1 matches 10 bases. Germline V CDR1 and CDR2: SGHAT, FQNNGV. V was clipped by 5 bases and J by 5 bases; unmatched bases: 12. This CDR3 is built from 16 residues. This chain's CDR3 is CASSRIAGTGVHEQYF. The DNA of the CDR3 is TGTGCCAGCAGCCGGATTGCCGGGACAGGGGTCCACGAGCAGTACTTC.

Only a few counts were recorded for this clone. The gene calls are TRBV7-2 and TRBJ2-7; 8 nucleotides agree with TRBD2. The CDR3 is made up of 15 amino acids. Germline V gene lookup returns CDR1 SGHTA and CDR2 FQGNSA. The J segment lost 2 bases and the V segment lost 1 base, leaving 4 bases of the junction unmatched. The CDR3 DNA follows: TGTGCCAGCAGCTTAGTGGCGGGAGGCACCTACGAGCAGTACTTC. Its protein is CASSLVAGGTYEQYF.

V is TRBV25-1 and J is TRBJ2-2; unclear D gene. The ends were cut back, 5 bases at V and 0 bases at J, with 7 bases in the middle. Germline CDR1 is MGHDK and CDR2 is SYGVNS. The CDR3 loop spans 14 amino acids. Here the CDR3 DNA reads TGTGCCAGCAGTTTGGCAGCGAACACCGGGGAGCTGTTTTTT. This gives the protein CASSLAANTGELFF.

This clone has just a few counts. This sequence joins TRBV10-3 and TRBJ1-1; 10 nucleotides line up with TRBD1. The CDR3 sequence is 16 residues long. Per germline, CDR1 ENHRY and CDR2 SYGVKD. V shed 0 bases and J 11 bases; nucleotides not matched to a gene: 12. CDR3 residues: CAISESATGTGVNAFF. DNA for the CDR3: TGTGCCATCAGTGAGTCTGCCACCGGGACAGGGGTAAATGCTTTCTTT.

This clone was counted a few times. The chain is built from TRBV9 and TRBJ1-5, with TRBD1 matching over 8 bases. The CDR3 contains 18 residues. With 3 bases clipped from V and 0 bases from J, the junction kept 11 bases outside the gene matches. The germline gives CDR1 SGDLS, CDR2 YYNGEE. CDR3 sequence reads: CASSGGTGDSYSNQPQHF. The CDR3 DNA reads as TGTGCCAGCAGCGGGGGGACAGGAGATTCCTATAGCAATCAGCCCCAGCATTTT. Complete variable domain (other parts from reference TRBV9 and TRBJ1-5): DSGVTQTPKHLITATGQRVTLRCSPRSGDLSVYWYQQSLDQGLQFLIQYYNGEERAKGNILERFSAQQFPDLHSELNLSSLELGDSALYFCASSGGTGDSYSNQPQHFGDGTRLSIL.

The CDR3, as DNA: TGTGCCTGGAGTGTTTTTGTTTCTGATACGCAGTATTTT. Amino acid sequence: CAWSVFVSDTQYF. J is TRBJ2-3 and V is TRBV30, with D hard to call. Germline assignment: CDR1 GTSNPN and CDR2 SVGIG (reference sequence). The CDR3 spans 13 residues. With 0 bases removed from V and 6 bases from J, the gap between germline ends came to 10 bases.

CDR3 sequence: CAWTAGGTDTQYF. DNA for the CDR3: TGTGCCTGGACGGCGGGGGGCACAGATACGCAGTATTTT. The genes are TRBV30 and TRBJ2-3; 7 bases line up with TRBD2. The CDR3 sequence is 13 residues long. V dropped 4 bases and J dropped 1; count of bases not matched to a gene: 2. The germline gives CDR1 GTSNPN, CDR2 SVGIG (reference sequence).

V and J are TRBV5-4 and TRBJ2-3; 8 bases fit TRBD2. The V and J ends lost 2 bases and 4 bases, in that order; junction bases with no gene match: 9. The CDR3 runs 16 residues. Germline V gives CDR1 SGHNT, CDR2 YYREEE (reference sequence). This CDR3 is CASSFRPAGVPDTQYF. The CDR3 DNA is TGTGCCAGCAGCTTTAGACCAGCGGGAGTACCAGATACGCAGTATTTT.

Only a few counts were recorded for this clone. The chain is built from TRBV30 and TRBJ1-4, with 7 bases lining up with TRBD1. This CDR3 region has 14 residues. CDR1 and CDR2 from the germline V gene are GTSNPN and SVGIG (reference sequence). Trimming cost V 4 bases and J 4 bases; bases outside gene matches: 6. Here the CDR3 DNA reads TGTGCCTGGAAACCGGGACAGTATAATGAAAAACTGTTTTTT. Its translation is CAWKPGQYNEKLFF.

This clone has just a few counts. The chain couples TRBV25-1 to TRBJ2-1, with D maybe TRBD2 (5 bases). Germline CDR1 MGHDK, CDR2 SYGVNS. Trimming took off 4 bases at V and 7 bases at J, with 17 bases between the two ends. The CDR3 is 15 amino acids. The CDR3 sequence: CASSATSSFSNEQFF. DNA of the CDR3: TGTGCCAGCAGTGCAACTAGTTCCTTCTCTAATGAGCAGTTCTTC.

Comment on this clone: This likely comes from a read error, as the CDR3 has no conserved phenylalanine or tryptophan at its end. The genes are TRBV18 and TRBJ2-3; D might be TRBD2 (6 bases). V lost 0 bases to trimming and J lost 5 bases, with 12 bases between them. From germline, CDR1 is KGHSH and CDR2 LQKENI. The CDR3 totals 15 residues. As DNA, the CDR3 is TGTGCCAGCTCACCACCGAGGAGGGAACAAGATACGCAGTATCTT. Its protein is CASSPPRREQDTQYL.

In its sample, this clone was seen a few times. This rearrangement joins TRBV7-6 to TRBJ2-5, with no clear D. The CDR3 is 11 amino acids. In germline, CDR1 is SGHVS, CDR2 FNYEAQ. The V gene lost 5 bases and the J gene lost 2 bases, with 3 bases spanning the gap. CDR3 amino acids: CASSPQETQYF. CDR3 DNA: TGTGCCAGCAGCCCGCAAGAGACCCAGTACTTC.

V is TRBV18 and J is TRBJ2-5; D remains unclear. The germline V gene has CDR1 KGHSH and CDR2 LQKENI. This CDR3 comprises 11 residues. Trimming left V 2 bases short and J 10 bases short, with 8 bases between. The CDR3 DNA reads as TGTGCCAGCTCACCAGGCGAGGACCAGTACTTC. It encodes CASSPGEDQYF.

CDR3 residues: CSVGTLTDTQYF. The CDR3 DNA sequence: TGCAGCGTTGGGACTCTCACAGATACGCAGTATTTT. The chain links TRBV29-1 to TRBJ2-3, with D perhaps TRBD2 (5 bases). The V gene lost 4 bases and the J gene lost 2 bases, with 7 bases spanning the gap. The CDR3 is 12 residues long. CDR1 and CDR2 (germline): SQVTM, ANQGSEA.

V usage is TRBV28 and J usage is TRBJ2-2; D gene unclear. V was shortened by 1 base and J by 5 bases, with 20 bases between the two germline ends. CDR3 length: 18 residues. Germline V lookup: CDR1 MDHEN, CDR2 SYDVKM. The CDR3 bases are TGTGCCAGCAGTTTATTGGCGTTGCGGCGAGTTTGGACCGGGGAGCTGTTTTTT. It yields the protein CASSLLALRRVWTGELFF.

This chain connects TRBV6-5 to TRBJ2-1; 13 nucleotides agree with TRBD2. Germline trimming cut 7 bases from V and 7 bases from J; bases unmatched to any gene: 4. From germline, CDR1 is MNHEY and CDR2 SVGAGI. The CDR3 contains 14 residues. This CDR3 is CASTGTSGNNEQFF. The CDR3 DNA reads as TGTGCCAGCACCGGGACTAGCGGGAATAATGAGCAGTTCTTC.

This clone appeared a few times. The gene calls are TRBV16 and TRBJ1-2, with unresolved D. The germline V gene has CDR1 KGHSY and CDR2 FQNENV. This CDR3 has 13 amino acids. Trimming took 2 bases from V and 6 from J, leaving 10 bases between them. The CDR3 here is CASSQSTPDGYTF. The CDR3 region has the DNA TGTGCCAGCAGCCAAAGCACTCCTGATGGCTACACCTTC.

Concerning this clone itself: One end of the junction does not line up with germline, which may come from a read error. The rearrangement joins TRBV7-7 to TRBJ2-5; TRBD2 aligns across 10 bases. The CDR3 is 17 amino acids. The germline gives CDR1 SSHAT, CDR2 FNYEAQ (reference sequence). CDR3 residues: CASSLFVAGGPGETQYF. For the CDR3, the DNA is TGTGCTAGCAGCTTATTTGTAGCGGGAGGCCCCGGAGAGACCCAGTACTTC.

This clone has a single count. V gene TRBV27 combines with J gene TRBJ1-4, with 7 bases lining up with TRBD1. CDR3 length: 14 amino acids. Looked up from germline, CDR1 is MNHEY and CDR2 is SMNVEV (reference sequence). J gave up 7 bases and V 5 bases, and 7 bases lay outside the gene matches. CDR3 residues: CASSRGQQPEKLFF. As DNA, the CDR3 is TGTGCCAGCAGTAGGGGACAGCAACCTGAAAAACTGTTTTTT.

This clone was counted only a few times. This chain connects TRBV29-1 to TRBJ1-1, with 7 bases identical to TRBD1. Trimming removed 6 bases from V and 2 bases from J; junction bases left unmatched: 6. This CDR3 has 13 amino acids. CDR1 is SQVTM and CDR2 is ANQGSEA in the germline V gene. For the CDR3, the DNA is TGCAGCGTATCGGACAGGCCAAACACTGAAGCTTTCTTT. Protein sequence: CSVSDRPNTEAFF.

The genes are TRBV28 and TRBJ2-7, with unresolved D. Germline CDR1 is MDHEN and CDR2 is SYDVKM. Trimming shortened V by 2 bases and J by 2 bases, and 10 bases separated the two germline ends. CDR3 length: 14 amino acids. The CDR3 DNA reads as TGTGCCAGCAGTTTACCCTCGGGTCCCTACGAGCAGTACTTC. It encodes CASSLPSGPYEQYF.

CDR3 in amino acids: CASSYNGGKVEQYF. CDR3 coding DNA: TGTGCCAGCAGTTACAACGGCGGGAAGGTCGAGCAGTACTTC. This chain joins TRBV6-5 and TRBJ2-7; TRBD2 is a possible D gene (6 bases). The CDR3 consists of 14 residues. Trimming removed 2 bases from V and 6 bases from J, with 14 bases in between. The germline CDR1 and CDR2 sequences are MNHEY and SVGAGI.

The V call is TRBV9, the J call TRBJ2-1, with 10 bases that match TRBD1. This CDR3 is built from 14 residues. The V gene end was trimmed by 2 bases and the J gene end by 5 bases; junction bases not matched to a gene: 1. The germline V gene encodes CDR1 SGDLS and CDR2 YYNGEE. In DNA form, the CDR3 reads TGTGCCAGCAGCGTGGGGACAGGGGACAATGAGCAGTTCTTC. Its translation is CASSVGTGDNEQFF.

This chain joins TRBV4-1 and TRBJ1-2; D is unresolved. CDR3 size: 15 residues. Trimming left V 0 bases short and J 5 bases short, with 13 bases between. Germline loops: CDR1 MGHRA, CDR2 YSYEKL. CDR3 loop: CASSQEKRQFYGYTF. The CDR3, as DNA: TGCGCCAGCAGCCAAGAGAAGCGGCAGTTTTATGGCTACACCTTC.

V and J are TRBV4-1 and TRBJ1-5, with D tentatively TRBD1 (5 bases). V shed 0 bases and J shed 5 bases, with 8 bases lying between them. Germline V CDR1 and CDR2: MGHRA, YSYEKL. There are 14 residues in the CDR3. The CDR3 region has the DNA TGCGCCAGCAGCCAAGAGCAAGGGGATCAGCCCCAGCATTTT. Residues: CASSQEQGDQPQHF.